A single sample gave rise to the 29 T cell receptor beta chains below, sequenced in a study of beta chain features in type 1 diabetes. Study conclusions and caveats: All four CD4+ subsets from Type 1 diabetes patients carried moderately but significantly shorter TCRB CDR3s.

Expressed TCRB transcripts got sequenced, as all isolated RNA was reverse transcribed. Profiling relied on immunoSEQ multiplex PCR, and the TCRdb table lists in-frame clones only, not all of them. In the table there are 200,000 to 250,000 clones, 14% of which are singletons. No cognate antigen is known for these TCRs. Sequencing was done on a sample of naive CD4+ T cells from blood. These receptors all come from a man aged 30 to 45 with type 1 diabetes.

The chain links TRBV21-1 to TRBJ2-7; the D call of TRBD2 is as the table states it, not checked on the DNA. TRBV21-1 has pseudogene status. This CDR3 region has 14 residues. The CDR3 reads CASSKKERPHEQYF. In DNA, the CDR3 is TGTGCCAGCAGCAAAAAGGAGAGACCCCACGAGCAGTACTTC.

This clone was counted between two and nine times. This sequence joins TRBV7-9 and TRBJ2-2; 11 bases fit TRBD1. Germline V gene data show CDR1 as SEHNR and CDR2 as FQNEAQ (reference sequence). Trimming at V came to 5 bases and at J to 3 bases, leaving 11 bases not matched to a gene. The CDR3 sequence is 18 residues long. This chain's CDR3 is CASSRLPRTGGHTGELFF. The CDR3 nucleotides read TGTGCCAGCAGCCGCCTACCCCGGACAGGGGGCCACACCGGGGAGCTGTTTTTT.

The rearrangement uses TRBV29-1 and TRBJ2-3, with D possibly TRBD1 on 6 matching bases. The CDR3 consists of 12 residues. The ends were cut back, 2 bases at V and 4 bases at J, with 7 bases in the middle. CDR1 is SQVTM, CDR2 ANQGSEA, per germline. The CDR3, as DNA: TGCAGCGTTGAACCAGGGGCAGATACGCAGTATTTT. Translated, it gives CSVEPGADTQYF.

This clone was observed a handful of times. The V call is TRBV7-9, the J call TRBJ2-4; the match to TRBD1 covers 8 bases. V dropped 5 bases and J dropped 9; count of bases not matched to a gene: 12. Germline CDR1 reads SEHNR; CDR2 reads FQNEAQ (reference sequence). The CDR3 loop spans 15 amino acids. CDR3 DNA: TGTGCCAGCAGCCGAGGGGCGGACAGGGCTGGCATTCAGTACTTC. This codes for CASSRGADRAGIQYF.

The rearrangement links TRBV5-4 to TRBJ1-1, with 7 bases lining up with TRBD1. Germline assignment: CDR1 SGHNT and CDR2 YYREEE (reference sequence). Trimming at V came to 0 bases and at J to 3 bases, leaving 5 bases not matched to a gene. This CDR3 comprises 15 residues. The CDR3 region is CASSLGYRGDTEAFF. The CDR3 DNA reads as TGTGCCAGCAGCTTGGGGTACAGGGGTGACACTGAAGCTTTCTTT.

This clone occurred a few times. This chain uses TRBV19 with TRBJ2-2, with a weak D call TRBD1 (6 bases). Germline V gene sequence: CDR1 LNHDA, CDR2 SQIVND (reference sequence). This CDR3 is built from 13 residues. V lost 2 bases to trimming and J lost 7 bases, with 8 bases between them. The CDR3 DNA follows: TGTGCCAGTAGTATATCAGGGGTCGGGGAGCTGTTTTTT. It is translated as CASSISGVGELFF. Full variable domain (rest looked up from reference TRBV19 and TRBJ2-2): DGGITQSPKYLFRKEGQNVTLSCEQNLNHDAMYWYRQDPGQGLRLIYYSQIVNDFQKGDIAEGYSVSREKKESFPLTVTSAQKNPTAFYLCASSISGVGELFFGEGSRLTVL.

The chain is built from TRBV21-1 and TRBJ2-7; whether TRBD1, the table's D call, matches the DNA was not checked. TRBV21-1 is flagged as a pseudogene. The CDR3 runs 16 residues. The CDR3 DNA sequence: TGTGCCAGCAGCAAACCCTCTGACAGAGTTTCCTACGAGCAGTACTTC. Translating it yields CASSKPSDRVSYEQYF.

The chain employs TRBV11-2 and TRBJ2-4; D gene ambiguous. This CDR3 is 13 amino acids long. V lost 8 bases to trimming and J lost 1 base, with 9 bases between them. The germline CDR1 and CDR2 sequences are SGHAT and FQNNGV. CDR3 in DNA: TGTGCCAGCCGAGCCTTCGCCAAAAACATTCAGTACTTC. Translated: CASRAFAKNIQYF. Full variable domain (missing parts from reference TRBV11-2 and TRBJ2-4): EAGVAQSPRYKIIEKRQSVAFWCNPISGHATLYWYQQILGQGPKLLIQFQNNGVVDDSQLPKDRFSAERLKGVDSTLKIQPAKLEDSAVYLCASRAFAKNIQYFGAGTRLSVL.

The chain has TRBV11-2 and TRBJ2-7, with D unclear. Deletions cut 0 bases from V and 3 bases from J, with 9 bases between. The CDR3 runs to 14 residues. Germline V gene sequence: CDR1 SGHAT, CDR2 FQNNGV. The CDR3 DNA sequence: TGTGCCAGCAGCTTAGATCACTACTACTACGAGCAGTACTTC. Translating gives CASSLDHYYYEQYF.

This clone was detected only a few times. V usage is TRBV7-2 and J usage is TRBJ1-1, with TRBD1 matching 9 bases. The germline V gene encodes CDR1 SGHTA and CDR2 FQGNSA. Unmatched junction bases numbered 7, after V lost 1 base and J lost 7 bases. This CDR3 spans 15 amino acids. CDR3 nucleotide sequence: TGTGCCAGCAGCTTAGGCTTGGGACAGGGTGGTGAAGCTTTCTTT. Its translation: CASSLGLGQGGEAFF.

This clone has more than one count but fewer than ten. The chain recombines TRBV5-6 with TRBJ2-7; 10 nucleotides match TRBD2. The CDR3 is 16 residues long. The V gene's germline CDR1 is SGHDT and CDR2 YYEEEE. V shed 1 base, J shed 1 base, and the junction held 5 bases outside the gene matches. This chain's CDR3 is CASSLSLAGVSYEQYF. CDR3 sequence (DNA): TGTGCCAGCAGCTTGAGCCTAGCGGGGGTATCCTACGAGCAGTACTTC.

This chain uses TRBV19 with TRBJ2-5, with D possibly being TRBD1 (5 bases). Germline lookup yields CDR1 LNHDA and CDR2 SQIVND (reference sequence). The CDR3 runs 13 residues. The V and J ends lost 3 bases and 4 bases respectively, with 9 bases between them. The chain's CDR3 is CASSIQGPETQYF. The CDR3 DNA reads TGTGCCAGTAGTATCCAGGGCCCAGAGACCCAGTACTTC.

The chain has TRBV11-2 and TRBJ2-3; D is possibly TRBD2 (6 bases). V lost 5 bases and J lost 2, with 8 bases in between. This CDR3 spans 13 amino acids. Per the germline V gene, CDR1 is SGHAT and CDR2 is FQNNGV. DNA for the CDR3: TGTGCCAGCAGCCGCGGGACCACAGATACGCAGTATTTT. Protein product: CASSRGTTDTQYF.

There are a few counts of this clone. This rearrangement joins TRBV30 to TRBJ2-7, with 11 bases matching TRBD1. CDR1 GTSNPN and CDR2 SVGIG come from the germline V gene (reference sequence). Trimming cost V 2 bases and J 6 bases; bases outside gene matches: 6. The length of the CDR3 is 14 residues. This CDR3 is CAWSFRTGGAEQYF. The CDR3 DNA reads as TGTGCCTGGAGTTTCCGGACAGGGGGCGCCGAGCAGTACTTC.

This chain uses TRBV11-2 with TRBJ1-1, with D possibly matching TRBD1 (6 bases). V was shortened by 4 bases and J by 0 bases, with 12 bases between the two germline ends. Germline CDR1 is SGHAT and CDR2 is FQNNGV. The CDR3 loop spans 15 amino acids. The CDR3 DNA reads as TGTGCCAGCAGCTCCGAGACAGGACTGAACACTGAAGCTTTCTTT. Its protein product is CASSSETGLNTEAFF.

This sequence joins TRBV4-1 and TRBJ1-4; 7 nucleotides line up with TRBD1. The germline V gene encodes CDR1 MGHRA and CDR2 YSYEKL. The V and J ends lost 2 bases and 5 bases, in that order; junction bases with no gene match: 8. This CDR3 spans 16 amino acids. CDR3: CASSQSPGTVNEKLFF. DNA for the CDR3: TGCGCCAGCAGCCAATCTCCCGGGACAGTAAATGAAAAACTGTTTTTT.

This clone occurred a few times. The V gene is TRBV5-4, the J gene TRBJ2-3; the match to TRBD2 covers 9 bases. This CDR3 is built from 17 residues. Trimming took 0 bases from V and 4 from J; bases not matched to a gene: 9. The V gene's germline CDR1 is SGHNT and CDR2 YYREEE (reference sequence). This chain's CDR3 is CASSLGPLAGNADTQYF. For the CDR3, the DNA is TGTGCCAGCAGCTTGGGGCCTCTAGCGGGAAATGCAGATACGCAGTATTTT. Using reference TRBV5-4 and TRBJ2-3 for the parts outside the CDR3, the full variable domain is ETGVTQSPTHLIKTRGQQVTLRCSSQSGHNTVSWYQQALGQGPQFIFQYYREEENGRGNFPPRFSGLQFPNYSSELNVNALELDDSALYLCASSLGPLAGNADTQYFGPGTRLTVL.

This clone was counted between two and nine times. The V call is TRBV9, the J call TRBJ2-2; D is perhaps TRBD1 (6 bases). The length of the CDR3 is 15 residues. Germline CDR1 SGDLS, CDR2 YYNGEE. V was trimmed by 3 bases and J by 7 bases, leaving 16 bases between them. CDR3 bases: TGTGCCAGCAGCGCCCGGGACATCCAGGGCGGGGAGCTGTTTTTT. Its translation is CASSARDIQGGELFF.

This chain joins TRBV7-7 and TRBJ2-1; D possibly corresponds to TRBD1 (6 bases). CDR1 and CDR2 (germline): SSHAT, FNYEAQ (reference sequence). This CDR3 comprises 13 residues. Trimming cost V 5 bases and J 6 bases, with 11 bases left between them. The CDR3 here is CASSLQGGNEQFF. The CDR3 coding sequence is TGTGCCAGCAGCCTACAGGGTGGCAATGAGCAGTTCTTC.

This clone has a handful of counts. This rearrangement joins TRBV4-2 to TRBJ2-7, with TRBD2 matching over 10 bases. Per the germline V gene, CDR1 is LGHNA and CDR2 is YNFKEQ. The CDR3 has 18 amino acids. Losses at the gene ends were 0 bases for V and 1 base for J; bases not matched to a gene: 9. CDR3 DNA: TGTGCCAGCAGCCAAGATCGGCTAGCGGGAGCCAATTCCTACGAGCAGTACTTC. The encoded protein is CASSQDRLAGANSYEQYF.

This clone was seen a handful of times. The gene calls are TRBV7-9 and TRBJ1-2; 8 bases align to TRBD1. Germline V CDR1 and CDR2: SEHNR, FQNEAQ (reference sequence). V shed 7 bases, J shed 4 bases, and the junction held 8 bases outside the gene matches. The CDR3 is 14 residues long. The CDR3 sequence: CASTRTGRLYGYTF. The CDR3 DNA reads TGTGCCAGCACACGGACAGGGAGGCTCTATGGCTACACCTTC.

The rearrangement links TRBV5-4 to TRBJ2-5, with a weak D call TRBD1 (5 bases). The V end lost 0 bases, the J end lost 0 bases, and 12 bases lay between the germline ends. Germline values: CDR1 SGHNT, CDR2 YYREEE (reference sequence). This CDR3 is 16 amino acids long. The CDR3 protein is CASSLGQLVYQETQYF. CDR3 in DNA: TGTGCCAGCAGCTTGGGACAGCTTGTATACCAAGAGACCCAGTACTTC.

CDR3 residues: CASSDPWPPNEQFF. The CDR3 DNA reads as TGTGCCAGCAGTGACCCGTGGCCTCCCAATGAGCAGTTCTTC. J is TRBJ2-1 and V is TRBV25-1, with D unresolved. V lost 3 bases to trimming and J lost 6 bases, with 12 bases between them. The CDR3 contains 14 residues. Germline CDR1 is MGHDK and CDR2 is SYGVNS.

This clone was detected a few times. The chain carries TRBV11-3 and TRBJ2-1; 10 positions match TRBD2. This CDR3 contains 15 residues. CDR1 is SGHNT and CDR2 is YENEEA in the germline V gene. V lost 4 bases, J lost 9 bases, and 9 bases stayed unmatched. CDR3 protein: CASSSLGAGGGEQFF. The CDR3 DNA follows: TGTGCCAGCAGCTCCCTCGGAGCGGGAGGGGGTGAGCAGTTCTTC. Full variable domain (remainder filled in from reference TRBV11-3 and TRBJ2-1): EAGVVQSPRYKIIEKKQPVAFWCNPISGHNTLYWYLQNLGQGPELLIRYENEEAVDDSQLPKDRFSAERLKGVDSTLKIQPAELGDSAVYLCASSSLGAGGGEQFFGPGTRLTVL.

The CDR3 region is CASGLGQLTGNLPRGGNEQFF. CDR3 nucleotide sequence: TGTGCTAGTGGTTTGGGCCAACTTACAGGGAATCTACCGAGGGGCGGCAATGAGCAGTTCTTC. The chain employs TRBV12-5 and TRBJ2-1; TRBD1 is a possible D gene (6 bases). V was cut by 1 base and J by 6 bases, with 31 bases left in between. Per germline, CDR1 LGHNT and CDR2 FRNRAP. The CDR3 is 21 amino acids.

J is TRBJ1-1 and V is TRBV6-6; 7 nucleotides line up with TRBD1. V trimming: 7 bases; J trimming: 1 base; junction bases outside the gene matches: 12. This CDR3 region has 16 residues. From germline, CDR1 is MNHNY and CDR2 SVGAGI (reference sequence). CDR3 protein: CASITPPGTANTEAFF. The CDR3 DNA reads TGTGCCAGCATCACCCCCCCGGGGACAGCGAACACTGAAGCTTTCTTT.

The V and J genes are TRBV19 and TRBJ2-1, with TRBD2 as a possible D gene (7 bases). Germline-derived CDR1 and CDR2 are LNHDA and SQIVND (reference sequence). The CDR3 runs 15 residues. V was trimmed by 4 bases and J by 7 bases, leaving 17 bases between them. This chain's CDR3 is CASSTGLGRGNEQFF. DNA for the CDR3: TGTGCCAGTAGTACCGGACTAGGAAGGGGGAATGAGCAGTTCTTC. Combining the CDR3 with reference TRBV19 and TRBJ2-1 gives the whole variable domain DGGITQSPKYLFRKEGQNVTLSCEQNLNHDAMYWYRQDPGQGLRLIYYSQIVNDFQKGDIAEGYSVSREKKESFPLTVTSAQKNPTAFYLCASSTGLGRGNEQFFGPGTRLTVL.

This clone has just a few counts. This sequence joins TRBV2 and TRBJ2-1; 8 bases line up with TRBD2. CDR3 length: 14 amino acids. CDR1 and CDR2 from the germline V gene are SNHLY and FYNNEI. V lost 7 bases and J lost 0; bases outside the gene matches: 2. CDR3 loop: CASTREGSYNEQFF. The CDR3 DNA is TGTGCCAGCACCCGGGAGGGCTCCTACAATGAGCAGTTCTTC.

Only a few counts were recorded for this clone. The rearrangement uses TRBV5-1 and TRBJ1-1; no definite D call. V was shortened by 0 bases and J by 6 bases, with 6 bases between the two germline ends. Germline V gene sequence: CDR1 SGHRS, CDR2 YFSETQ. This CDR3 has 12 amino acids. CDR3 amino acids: CASSLDLAEAFF. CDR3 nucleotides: TGCGCCAGCAGCTTGGACTTGGCTGAAGCTTTCTTT.